The source of this T cell receptor beta chain is a study of cytomegalovirus exposure and HLA in healthy donors. As for this clone: Its antigen is not identified.

In germline, CDR1 is SGHRS, CDR2 YFSETQ. The CDR3 loop spans 19 amino acids. With 4 bases clipped from V and 0 bases from J, the junction kept 18 bases outside the gene matches. Study-wide findings and caveats: Reports credit the classifier with highly specific, highly sensitive diagnosis of cytomegalovirus status.

PCR amplification relied on 60 Vbeta primers (plus 13 Jbeta primers). The repertoire was sequenced with immunoSEQ multiplex PCR; TCRdb's copy has only in-frame clones and lacks some. The sample includes some 150,000 clones, approximately 78% of them seen just once. The sample comprised PBMCs. The V and J genes are TRBV5-1 and TRBJ1-2, with 7 bases matching TRBD1. This clonotype originated in a human donor in good health. In nucleotides, the CDR3 is TGCGCCAGCAGCCAACAGGGGAGAATGTGGGGTACGGCTAACTATGGCTACACCTTC. It codes for CASSQQGRMWGTANYGYTF.